This is a list of T cell receptor beta chains from one sample in a study of technical replicates of blood from a handful of donors. The repertoire was sequenced with immunoSEQ multiplex PCR; TCRdb's copy has only in-frame clones and lacks some. Counted here are 55,000 to 85,000 clones, 95% to 98% occurring once; the ten biggest clones make up about 0.26%. Sequenced material: T cells isolated from PBMCs. These receptors were obtained from a human donor in good health. CDR3s include the opening cysteine and the closing phenylalanine or tryptophan. Each record gives: V gene, J gene, clone size, D gene, CDR3 length, CDR3 DNA, CDR3 protein. A D gene is named only where the DNA matches it firmly. Size is stated for part of the rows, as once, few or many counts, or as a class when the clone is expanded.

V gene: TRBV7-9
J gene: TRBJ1-2
clone size: -
D gene: -
CDR3 length: 14
CDR3 DNA: TGTGCCAGCAGTGCCGGGACAACTAACTATGGCTACACCTTC
CDR3 protein: CASSAGTTNYGYTF

V gene: TRBV19
J gene: TRBJ1-2
clone size: -
D gene: TRBD1
CDR3 length: 16
CDR3 DNA: TGTGCCAGTAGTACGGGACAGGCATCGTCCCACTATGGCTACACCTTC
CDR3 protein: CASSTGQASSHYGYTF

V gene: TRBV5-4
J gene: TRBJ1-1
clone size: -
D gene: -
CDR3 length: 15
CDR3 DNA: TGTGCCAGCAGCCCAGGGACACACATGAACACTGAAGCTTTCTTT
CDR3 protein: CASSPGTHMNTEAFF

V gene: TRBV6-5
J gene: TRBJ2-2
clone size: once
D gene: -
CDR3 length: 11
CDR3 DNA: TGTGCCAGCAGTCTTCTGGGGGAGCTGTTTTTT
CDR3 protein: CASSLLGELFF

V gene: TRBV7-9
J gene: TRBJ2-5
clone size: -
D gene: TRBD2
CDR3 length: 18
CDR3 DNA: TGTGCCAGCAGCTTATCGGCTAGCGGGATTAATGCACAAGAGACCCAGTACTTC
CDR3 protein: CASSLSASGINAQETQYF

V gene: TRBV28
J gene: TRBJ2-1
clone size: -
D gene: -
CDR3 length: 12
CDR3 DNA: TGTGCCAGCAGTTCCCCACCGGGTCTACAGTTCTTC
CDR3 protein: CASSSPPGLQFF

V gene: TRBV19
J gene: TRBJ2-7
clone size: -
D gene: -
CDR3 length: 16
CDR3 DNA: TGTGCCAGTAGTTCACTTCACGGGGGAATGATTTACGAGCAGTACTTC
CDR3 protein: CASSSLHGGMIYEQYF

V gene: TRBV29-1
J gene: TRBJ1-2
clone size: -
D gene: TRBD1
CDR3 length: 13
CDR3 DNA: TGCAGCGTAGCGGGGACAGGGGGCTATGGCTACACCTTC
CDR3 protein: CSVAGTGGYGYTF

V gene: TRBV30
J gene: TRBJ2-4
clone size: -
D gene: TRBD2
CDR3 length: 17
CDR3 DNA: TGTGCCTGGAGTAACCTAGCGGGAGTGTGGGGCAAAAACATTCAGTACTTC
CDR3 protein: CAWSNLAGVWGKNIQYF

V gene: TRBV7-9
J gene: TRBJ2-7
clone size: -
D gene: -
CDR3 length: 11
CDR3 DNA: TGTGCCAGCAGCCCTCTAGGCGAGCAGTACTTC
CDR3 protein: CASSPLGEQYF

V gene: TRBV27
J gene: TRBJ2-3
clone size: -
D gene: -
CDR3 length: 14
CDR3 DNA: TGTGCCAGCAGTCAGGATGCTAGCACAGATACGCAGTATTTT
CDR3 protein: CASSQDASTDTQYF

V gene: TRBV27
J gene: TRBJ2-1
clone size: -
D gene: -
CDR3 length: 13
CDR3 DNA: TGTGCCAGCAGTTTAGATCTATACAATGAGCAGTTCTTC
CDR3 protein: CASSLDLYNEQFF

V gene: TRBV30
J gene: TRBJ2-1
clone size: -
D gene: -
CDR3 length: 14
CDR3 DNA: TGTGCCTGCAAAAGACTCGTCTTGGTTAATGAGCAGTTCTTC
CDR3 protein: CACKRLVLVNEQFF

V gene: TRBV7-8
J gene: TRBJ2-5
clone size: -
D gene: TRBD2
CDR3 length: 18
CDR3 DNA: TGTGCCAGCAGCTTAGCGCCCCTAGCGGGAGGGGGCCGGGAGACCCAGTACTTC
CDR3 protein: CASSLAPLAGGGRETQYF

V gene: TRBV7-9
J gene: TRBJ1-5
clone size: -
D gene: -
CDR3 length: 13
CDR3 DNA: TGTGCCAGCAGCTTAATAGGGGATCAGCCCCAGCATTTT
CDR3 protein: CASSLIGDQPQHF

V gene: TRBV29-1
J gene: TRBJ2-5
clone size: once
D gene: TRBD2
CDR3 length: 15
CDR3 DNA: TGCAGCGCCCAAAGCCCCTTAGCGGGAGGTCGAGCCCAGTACTTC
CDR3 protein: CSAQSPLAGGRAQYF

V gene: TRBV2
J gene: TRBJ2-7
clone size: -
D gene: -
CDR3 length: 13
CDR3 DNA: TGTGCCAGCAGTGAAAAAGTTTCAGGCGAGCAGTACTTC
CDR3 protein: CASSEKVSGEQYF

V gene: TRBV7-2
J gene: TRBJ2-5
clone size: -
D gene: TRBD2
CDR3 length: 17
CDR3 DNA: TGTGCCAGCAGCCCTGGGACTAGCGGGAGGGGCCAAGAGACCCAGTACTTC
CDR3 protein: CASSPGTSGRGQETQYF

V gene: TRBV4-1
J gene: TRBJ1-5
clone size: -
D gene: -
CDR3 length: 15
CDR3 DNA: TGCGCCAGCAGCCAAGCTCCCGGATCGGGTCAGCCCCAGCATTTT
CDR3 protein: CASSQAPGSGQPQHF

V gene: TRBV5-3
J gene: TRBJ2-7
clone size: -
D gene: TRBD1
CDR3 length: 16
CDR3 DNA: TGTGCCAGAAGCTTGACTTGTGACAGGGGGAAGGACGAGCAGTACTTC
CDR3 protein: CARSLTCDRGKDEQYF

V gene: TRBV30
J gene: TRBJ1-3
clone size: -
D gene: TRBD1
CDR3 length: 15
CDR3 DNA: TGTGCCTGGAGTGTAGACAGGGTCCTAGGAAACACCATATATTTT
CDR3 protein: CAWSVDRVLGNTIYF

V gene: TRBV6-5
J gene: TRBJ1-4
clone size: -
D gene: -
CDR3 length: 15
CDR3 DNA: TGTGCCAGCAGTTACTCGATGCGGGTGGGGGAAAAACTGTTTTTT
CDR3 protein: CASSYSMRVGEKLFF

V gene: TRBV2
J gene: TRBJ2-2
clone size: -
D gene: -
CDR3 length: 15
CDR3 DNA: TGTGCCAGCAGTGAAGCGCTTAGATACACCGGGGAGCTGTTTTTT
CDR3 protein: CASSEALRYTGELFF

V gene: TRBV19
J gene: TRBJ1-1
clone size: -
D gene: TRBD1
CDR3 length: 12
CDR3 DNA: TGTGCCAGTAGTATGGAGCACAGGGGGGCTTTCTTT
CDR3 protein: CASSMEHRGAFF

V gene: TRBV5-4
J gene: TRBJ2-1
clone size: -
D gene: -
CDR3 length: 14
CDR3 DNA: TGTGCCAGCAGCTTGGATCAGGGTTACAATGAGCAGTTCTTC
CDR3 protein: CASSLDQGYNEQFF

V gene: TRBV27
J gene: TRBJ2-2
clone size: -
D gene: TRBD1
CDR3 length: 15
CDR3 DNA: TGTGCCAGCAGTCCGCGGACAGGGGCCGCCGGGGAGCTGTTTTTT
CDR3 protein: CASSPRTGAAGELFF

V gene: TRBV6-4
J gene: TRBJ2-3
clone size: -
D gene: TRBD1
CDR3 length: 18
CDR3 DNA: TGTGCCAGCAGTGACTCTTACAGACAGGGTCCCAGCACAGATACGCAGTATTTT
CDR3 protein: CASSDSYRQGPSTDTQYF

V gene: TRBV7-6
J gene: TRBJ2-3
clone size: -
D gene: TRBD2
CDR3 length: 15
CDR3 DNA: TGTGCCAGCAGCCAGGCGGGGGGTAGCACAGATACGCAGTATTTT
CDR3 protein: CASSQAGGSTDTQYF

V gene: TRBV27
J gene: TRBJ1-5
clone size: -
D gene: -
CDR3 length: 14
CDR3 DNA: TGTGCCAGCAGTGACAGAGCAGGGGATCAGCCCCAGCATTTT
CDR3 protein: CASSDRAGDQPQHF